This passage covers 4 T cell receptor beta chains from one sample sequenced in a study of beta chain features in type 1 diabetes. Isolated RNA was reverse transcribed in full, so expressed TCRB transcripts were sequenced. Only in-frame clones appear in the TCRdb table, and some are missing; sequencing was by immunoSEQ multiplex PCR. The top ten hold approximately 0.05% of the sample, which has 430,000 or so clones, over 10% seen once. The sequenced sample was naive CD4+ T cells from blood. These receptor sequences come from a woman under 30 in good health.

Here the CDR3 DNA reads TGTGCCAGCAGCTTAGAGACAGGGTCGAACGAGCAGTACTTC. It translates to CASSLETGSNEQYF. The chain couples TRBV7-2 to TRBJ2-7; 7 bases agree with TRBD1. Per the germline V gene, CDR1 is SGHTA and CDR2 is FQGNSA. The ends lost 1 base at V and 5 bases at J; junction bases unmatched: 5. The CDR3 has 14 amino acids.

Concerning this clone: Within the sample, other DNA sequences also encode this same CDR3. The V and J genes are TRBV7-9 and TRBJ2-1; 8 bases match TRBD2. CDR3 length equals 14 residues. Germline V lookup: CDR1 SEHNR, CDR2 FQNEAQ (reference sequence). The ends lost 4 bases at V and 3 bases at J; junction bases unmatched: 2. As DNA, the CDR3 is TGTGCCAGCAGCTCCAGCGGGAGCTACAATGAGCAGTTCTTC. It is translated as CASSSSGSYNEQFF. Based on the CDR3 plus reference TRBV7-9 and TRBJ2-1, the full variable domain is DTGVSQNPRHKITKRGQNVTFRCDPISEHNRLYWYRQTLGQGPEFLTYFQNEAQLEKSRLLSDRFSAERPKGSFSTLEIQRTEQGDSAMYLCASSSSGSYNEQFFGPGTRLTVL.

The chain combines TRBV29-1 with TRBJ1-5, with D maybe TRBD1 (6 bases). The V end was cut by 7 bases, the J end by 6 bases, with 19 bases between. The CDR3 has 14 residues. Looked up from germline, CDR1 is SQVTM and CDR2 is ANQGSEA. CDR3 loop: CSAARGATAQPQHF. The CDR3 region has the DNA TGCAGCGCCGCTAGGGGGGCAACGGCTCAGCCCCAGCATTTT.

This chain uses TRBV27 with TRBJ2-6, with D unresolved. The CDR3 runs to 13 residues. V lost 4 bases and J 2 bases, leaving 3 bases between the germline ends. Germline V gene lookup returns CDR1 MNHEY and CDR2 SMNVEV (reference sequence). This CDR3 is CASSWAGANVLTF. The CDR3 DNA reads TGTGCCAGCAGTTGGGCTGGGGCCAACGTCCTGACTTTC.